A selection of T cell receptor beta chains follows, all from one sample in a study of T cell responses to AZD1222 COVID-19 vaccine. TCRdb's copy holds only in-frame clones and misses some; the assay was immunoSEQ multiplex PCR. There are more than 100,000 clones in the sample; 86% occur only once, and approximately 7.6% lies in the top ten. Sequencing used peripheral blood, obtained on day 0 of AZD1222 vaccination. The receptor source for this set is an adult in good health. CDR3s include the opening cysteine and the closing phenylalanine or tryptophan. The D gene is left open where the match is weak. Clone size is shown for a subset of rows, as once, few, many or a class of expanded clone.

v_gene	abundance	d_gene	j_gene	CDR3nt	CDR3aa
TRBV19	once	TRBD1	TRBJ1-2	TGTGCCAGTACGGACAGGATCTATGGCTACACCTTC	CASTDRIYGYTF
TRBV28	NA	TRBD1	TRBJ2-7	TGTGCCAGCAGTCCTGGGGACAGGGGGCGCTCCGAGCAGTACTTC	CASSPGDRGRSEQYF
TRBV9	NA	TRBD2	TRBJ2-3	TGTGCCAGCAGCGCCAGTCTGGGGCGGGAGGGGGGAGATACGCAGTATTTT	CASSASLGREGGDTQYF
TRBV27	NA	NA	TRBJ1-1	TGTGCCAGCAGTTTTGAGGGGTTGGTCACTGAAGCTTTCTTT	CASSFEGLVTEAFF
TRBV10-3	NA	NA	TRBJ2-7	TGTGCCATCAGCGGGGATCTCGCTAACGAGCAGTACTTC	CAISGDLANEQYF
TRBV7-2	NA	NA	TRBJ2-2	TGTGCCAGCAGCCCCGGACCCCTATCCGGGGAGCTGTTTTTT	CASSPGPLSGELFF
TRBV4-1	NA	NA	TRBJ1-6	TGCGCCAGCAGACGTTTTCAGGGTGATTCACCCCTCCACTTT	CASRRFQGDSPLHF
TRBV5-4	NA	NA	TRBJ2-6	TGTGCCAGCAGCTTGGACCCCTTAGGGATTGGGGCCAACGTCCTGACTTTC	CASSLDPLGIGANVLTF
TRBV7-8	NA	TRBD2	TRBJ2-1	TGTGCCAGCAGCTCCGCCGAGACTAGCGGGAGTCAGTTCTTC	CASSSAETSGSQFF
TRBV30	NA	NA	TRBJ1-1	TGTGCCTGGAGTGTAGGAGGCCGTCGCACTGAAGCTTTCTTT	CAWSVGGRRTEAFF
TRBV7-8	NA	NA	TRBJ2-5	TGTGCCAGCAGCTGGTGGGTGGGCCAAGAGACCCAGTACTTC	CASSWWVGQETQYF
TRBV28	few	NA	TRBJ1-5	TGTGCCAGCAGGAACCGGGGGAATAGCAATCAGCCCCAGCATTTT	CASRNRGNSNQPQHF
TRBV6-5	NA	NA	TRBJ1-5	TGTGCCAGCAGTTCAGGGTCCGGCAATCAGCCCCAGCATTTT	CASSSGSGNQPQHF
TRBV25-1	NA	NA	TRBJ2-5	TGTGCCAGCAGCCTAGGGGTTCCGGAGACCCAGTACTTC	CASSLGVPETQYF
TRBV5-5	NA	NA	TRBJ1-4	TGTGCCAGCAGCTTGGGGTCCGGTGGGGGGAAGGCTAATGAAAAACTGTTTTTT	CASSLGSGGGKANEKLFF
TRBV18	few	NA	TRBJ2-7	TGTGCCAGCTCCCCGGATGGGGGGAGAGACTACGAGCAGTACTTC	CASSPDGGRDYEQYF
TRBV14	NA	TRBD2	TRBJ2-3	TGTGCCAGCAGCCCAGGACGGGGGGTGTTCGATACGCAGTATTTT	CASSPGRGVFDTQYF
TRBV28	NA	NA	TRBJ2-7	TGTGCCAGCACCCTCGGGACGACCTACGAGCAGTACTTC	CASTLGTTYEQYF
TRBV5-8	NA	TRBD1	TRBJ1-6	TGTGCCAGCAGCAGCGGACAGGGGTATTCACCCCTCCACTTT	CASSSGQGYSPLHF
TRBV4-1	NA	TRBD1	TRBJ2-7	TGCGCCAGCAGCCAAGGGACAGGGCCTAACTACGAGCAGTACTTC	CASSQGTGPNYEQYF
TRBV3-1/TRBV3-2	NA	NA	TRBJ2-7	TGTGCCAGCAGCCAAGATCACACCCACGGGTACGAGCAGTACTTC	CASSQDHTHGYEQYF
TRBV2	NA	TRBD1	TRBJ2-1	TGTGCCAGCAATCCCTCAGGGGGCTGGGAGCAGTTCTTC	CASNPSGGWEQFF
TRBV5-4	NA	TRBD1	TRBJ1-4	TGTGCCAGCAGCCTACAGGGGGCAGGTGAAAAACTGTTTTTT	CASSLQGAGEKLFF
TRBV10-1	NA	TRBD1	TRBJ1-3	TGCGCCAGCAGTGAGTCGACAGGGACGAACACCATATATTTT	CASSESTGTNTIYF
TRBV28	once	TRBD1	TRBJ1-3	TGTGCCAGCATCCCAGGGGGCTTGGGTGGAAACACCATATATTTT	CASIPGGLGGNTIYF
TRBV6-5	NA	TRBD2	TRBJ2-1	TGTGCCAGCAATCGACTAGCGGGAGTAGCGTACGAGCAGTTCTTC	CASNRLAGVAYEQFF
TRBV2	NA	NA	TRBJ2-7	TGTGCCAGCAATGACCGACGTACGAAGCAGTACTTC	CASNDRRTKQYF
TRBV9	NA	TRBD1	TRBJ2-7	TGTGCCAGCAGCGTCGGACAGGGGGTGGACGAGCAGTACTTC	CASSVGQGVDEQYF
TRBV7-9	NA	NA	TRBJ2-7	TGTGCCAGCAGCTTATCCCTGTTGAGAGAGCAGTACTTC	CASSLSLLREQYF
TRBV7-6	NA	TRBD2	TRBJ2-1	TGTGCCAGCAGCTTAGGGACTAGCGGGCCCAATGAGCAGTTCTTC	CASSLGTSGPNEQFF
TRBV7-9	NA	NA	TRBJ1-2	TGTGCCAGCAACGAGGAGGGGAAGGGCTACACCTTC	CASNEEGKGYTF
TRBV5-6	NA	NA	TRBJ1-5	TGTGCCAGCAGCTCAACAGGTCGCAATCAGCCCCAGCATTTT	CASSSTGRNQPQHF
TRBV7-3	NA	NA	TRBJ2-1	TGTGCCAGCAGCTTAATGGCTGACAGCTCCTACAATGAGCAGTTCTTC	CASSLMADSSYNEQFF
TRBV9	NA	TRBD2	TRBJ2-3	TGTGCCAGCAGCCAAAGTCATCGCGGGGGTATCGGCACAGATACGCAGTATTTT	CASSQSHRGGIGTDTQYF
TRBV28	NA	NA	TRBJ1-1	TGTGCCAGCTCGGCGCAGATCACTGAAGCTTTCTTT	CASSAQITEAFF
TRBV11-2	NA	TRBD1	TRBJ2-2	TGTGCCAGCAGCTCCCTGGGGACAGGGCTCACCGGGGAGCTGTTTTTT	CASSSLGTGLTGELFF
TRBV28	once	NA	TRBJ1-5	TGTGCCAGCAGTTTGCGAGGGTATGCCAATCAGCCCCAGCATTTT	CASSLRGYANQPQHF
TRBV7-9	NA	TRBD1	TRBJ2-1	TGTGCCAGCAGCTTCGGGTCGATTTCCAGGGGGAACAATGAGCAGTTCTTC	CASSFGSISRGNNEQFF
TRBV4-2	NA	TRBD2	TRBJ2-1	TGTGCCAGCAGCCAACCTCTAGCGGGATCCTACAATGAGCAGTTCTTC	CASSQPLAGSYNEQFF
TRBV10-2	NA	TRBD2	TRBJ2-3	TGCGCCAGCAGTAGGGGACTAGCGGGAGGGCTGACCACAGATACGCAGTATTTT	CASSRGLAGGLTTDTQYF
TRBV6-5	NA	TRBD2	TRBJ2-2	TGTGCCAGCAGGACTAGCGGGGGAACCGGGGAGCTGTTTTTT	CASRTSGGTGELFF
TRBV5-4	NA	NA	TRBJ1-5	TGTGCCAGCAGCTTGTCGGGCGGGCAGCCCCAGCATTTT	CASSLSGGQPQHF
TRBV2	NA	NA	TRBJ1-2	TGTGCCAGCAGTGAGGGGGCAGGACCTAACAGCTACACCTTC	CASSEGAGPNSYTF
TRBV5-1	NA	NA	TRBJ2-7	TGCGCCAGCAGCTTAAGTCAGGGGTTCGAGCAGTACTTC	CASSLSQGFEQYF
TRBV4-1	NA	NA	TRBJ1-1	TGCGCCAGCAGCCAAGTGGGATCGGGGGCCACTGAAGCTTTCTTT	CASSQVGSGATEAFF
TRBV25-1	NA	NA	TRBJ1-2	TGTGCCAGCAGTGAATACTCAGGCTATGGCTACACCTTC	CASSEYSGYGYTF
TRBV7-9	NA	NA	TRBJ2-7	TGTGCCAGCAGCTTCTCAGGGGTCGCGGGGTACGAGCAGTACTTC	CASSFSGVAGYEQYF
TRBV4-1	NA	NA	TRBJ1-5	TGCGCCAGCAGCCAAGCCCGGGACAGCAATCAGCCCCAGCATTTT	CASSQARDSNQPQHF
TRBV28	NA	NA	TRBJ1-3	TGTGCCAGCAACAGGATTGGAAACACCATATATTTT	CASNRIGNTIYF
TRBV3-1/TRBV3-2	NA	NA	TRBJ1-2	TGTGCCAGCAGCCACCCCGCGGGGGGTAAAGGCGGCTACACCTTC	CASSHPAGGKGGYTF
TRBV10-3	NA	NA	TRBJ1-1	TGTGCCATCAGTGAGTCCGATGGTAGAGCTTTCTTT	CAISESDGRAFF
TRBV2	NA	NA	TRBJ1-2	TGTGCCAGTGGGGAATATGGCTACACCTTC	CASGEYGYTF
TRBV7-3	NA	TRBD1	TRBJ2-6	TGTGCCAGCAGCCGCAAACAGGGGTCTGGGGCCAACGTCCTGACTTTC	CASSRKQGSGANVLTF
TRBV9	NA	TRBD1	TRBJ2-5	TGTGCCAGCAGCGCGACAGGGGGCGCGGAGACCCAGTACTTC	CASSATGGAETQYF
TRBV4-1	NA	TRBD1	TRBJ1-5	TGCGCCAGCAGCCAAGATTCCAGACAGGGAGGTTTGGGCAATCAGCCCCAGCATTTT	CASSQDSRQGGLGNQPQHF
TRBV5-1	NA	TRBD1	TRBJ2-7	TGCGCCAGCAGCCCCGGGACAGCCGGGCCCTACGAGCAGTACTTC	CASSPGTAGPYEQYF
TRBV6-2/TRBV6-3	NA	NA	TRBJ1-4	TGTGCCAGCAGTCTGGACCAACAACAAAGACTGTTTTTT	CASSLDQQQRLFF
TRBV6-5	NA	TRBD1	TRBJ2-5	TGTGCCAGCACCAGGGGACAGGGGTGGGAGACCCAGTACTTC	CASTRGQGWETQYF
TRBV4-1	NA	NA	TRBJ2-7	TGCGCCAGCAGCCAGGGGACCTACGAGCAGTACTTC	CASSQGTYEQYF
TRBV10-3	NA	TRBD1	TRBJ2-1	TGTGCCATCAGTGGCCGGGACAGGGGTCAAACGACCTACAATGAGCAGTTCTTC	CAISGRDRGQTTYNEQFF